The clone carrying this TCR beta chain was counted a few times. This CDR3 region has 13 residues. V was pared by 4 bases and J by 5 bases, with 10 bases between. Germline CDR1 SGHKS, CDR2 YYEKEE (reference sequence). A J-beta primer mix and a sample-barcoded 5' primer were used in a second PCR of roughly 7 to 12 cycles. TCRdb fed the 5' RACE reads into MiXCR, producing one record per CDR3 protein. This table has 1.5 million to 1.8 million distinct CDR3 sequences, roughly two fifths appearing once. This specimen belongs to a study of blood T cells in healthy people across ages. There were at least 5.5 micrograms of total RNA extracted from every sample.

V is TRBV5-5 and J is TRBJ1-5; no clear D. Sequenced sample: blood. This TCR derives from a woman under 30 in good health. The CDR3 sequence: CASSSYGDQPQHF. The CDR3 nucleotides are TGTGCCAGCAGCAGTTACGGGGATCAGCCCCAGCATTTT.